A single TCR beta chain is shown here with its context. This specimen comes from a study of beta chain features in type 1 diabetes. Overall study context: The study examined 107,917,701 sorted cells across all samples.

The CDR3 extends over 15 amino acids. The V end lost 6 bases, the J end lost 2 bases, and 16 bases lay between the germline ends. Germline CDR1 MDHEN, CDR2 SYDVKM. The isolated RNA, all of it, was reverse transcribed, so expressed TCRB transcripts were what got sequenced. Clones were sequenced by immunoSEQ multiplex PCR, and TCRdb holds only the in-frame ones, with some missing. In the table there are under 950,000 clones, roughly a sixth of which are singletons. The specimen sequenced was naive CD4+ T cells from blood. The V gene is TRBV28, the J gene TRBJ2-5; tentatively, D is TRBD1 (6 bases). The receptor comes from a woman younger than 35 in good health. Here the CDR3 reads CASRIPGQRQETQYF. CDR3 bases: TGTGCCAGCAGGATCCCCGGACAGAGACAAGAGACCCAGTACTTC.